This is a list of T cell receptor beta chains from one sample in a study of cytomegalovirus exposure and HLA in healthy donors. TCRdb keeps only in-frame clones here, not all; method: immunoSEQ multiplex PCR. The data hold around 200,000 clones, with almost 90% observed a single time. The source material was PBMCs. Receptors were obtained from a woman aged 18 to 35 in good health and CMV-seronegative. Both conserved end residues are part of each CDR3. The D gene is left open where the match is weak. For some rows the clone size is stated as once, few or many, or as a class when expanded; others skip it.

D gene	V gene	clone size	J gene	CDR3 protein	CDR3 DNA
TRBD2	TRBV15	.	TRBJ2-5	CATSRERAGGSETQYF	TGTGCCACCAGCAGAGAGAGAGCGGGAGGGTCAGAGACCCAGTACTTC
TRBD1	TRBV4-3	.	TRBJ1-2	CASSQVSGTGVGYTF	TGCGCCAGCAGCCAAGTATCCGGGACAGGGGTAGGCTACACCTTC
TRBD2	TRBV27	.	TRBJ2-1	CASSLSGAGGNEQFF	TGTGCCAGCAGTTTATCCGGCGCGGGAGGCAATGAGCAGTTCTTC
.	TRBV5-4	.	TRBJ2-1	CASSFEAGVINYNEQFF	TGTGCCAGCAGCTTCGAAGCGGGTGTTATTAATTACAATGAGCAGTTCTTC
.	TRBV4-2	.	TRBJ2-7	CASSQDKRGYEQYF	TGTGCCAGCAGCCAAGATAAACGGGGCTACGAGCAGTACTTC
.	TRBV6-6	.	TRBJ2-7	CASSYSGAYEQYF	TGTGCCAGCAGTTACTCAGGGGCCTACGAGCAGTACTTC
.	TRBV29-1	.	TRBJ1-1	CSVEPGTNTEAFF	TGCAGCGTTGAACCGGGAACCAACACTGAAGCTTTCTTT
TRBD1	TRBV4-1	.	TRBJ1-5	CASSPDRVQPQHF	TGCGCCAGCAGCCCAGACAGGGTTCAGCCCCAGCATTTT
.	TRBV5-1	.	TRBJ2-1	CASSLGQGLRDEQFF	TGCGCCAGCAGCTTAGGCCAGGGCCTTAGGGATGAGCAGTTCTTC
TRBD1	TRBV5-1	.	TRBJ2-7	CASSLISDRVLSYEQYF	TGCGCCAGCAGCTTGATATCGGACAGGGTCCTATCCTACGAGCAGTACTTC
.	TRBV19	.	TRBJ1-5	CASSRQQGRTGNQPQHF	TGTGCCAGTAGTAGACAACAGGGACGTACGGGCAATCAGCCCCAGCATTTT
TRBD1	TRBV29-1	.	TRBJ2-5	CSVGQGRETQYF	TGCAGCGTTGGACAGGGACGGGAGACCCAGTACTTC
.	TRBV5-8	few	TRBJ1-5	CASSFDRGLGNQPQHF	TGTGCCAGCAGTTTCGACCGAGGGCTCGGCAATCAGCCCCAGCATTTT
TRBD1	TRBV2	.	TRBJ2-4	CASSVQGRDDIQYF	TGTGCCAGCAGTGTACAGGGGCGTGATGACATTCAGTACTTC
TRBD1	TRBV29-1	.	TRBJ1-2	CSAVGGEGAFYGYTF	TGCAGCGCGGTGGGGGGTGAGGGGGCTTTCTATGGCTACACCTTC
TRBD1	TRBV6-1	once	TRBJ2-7	CASSGQGLSYEQYF	TGTGCCAGCAGCGGACAGGGCCTCTCCTACGAGCAGTACTTC